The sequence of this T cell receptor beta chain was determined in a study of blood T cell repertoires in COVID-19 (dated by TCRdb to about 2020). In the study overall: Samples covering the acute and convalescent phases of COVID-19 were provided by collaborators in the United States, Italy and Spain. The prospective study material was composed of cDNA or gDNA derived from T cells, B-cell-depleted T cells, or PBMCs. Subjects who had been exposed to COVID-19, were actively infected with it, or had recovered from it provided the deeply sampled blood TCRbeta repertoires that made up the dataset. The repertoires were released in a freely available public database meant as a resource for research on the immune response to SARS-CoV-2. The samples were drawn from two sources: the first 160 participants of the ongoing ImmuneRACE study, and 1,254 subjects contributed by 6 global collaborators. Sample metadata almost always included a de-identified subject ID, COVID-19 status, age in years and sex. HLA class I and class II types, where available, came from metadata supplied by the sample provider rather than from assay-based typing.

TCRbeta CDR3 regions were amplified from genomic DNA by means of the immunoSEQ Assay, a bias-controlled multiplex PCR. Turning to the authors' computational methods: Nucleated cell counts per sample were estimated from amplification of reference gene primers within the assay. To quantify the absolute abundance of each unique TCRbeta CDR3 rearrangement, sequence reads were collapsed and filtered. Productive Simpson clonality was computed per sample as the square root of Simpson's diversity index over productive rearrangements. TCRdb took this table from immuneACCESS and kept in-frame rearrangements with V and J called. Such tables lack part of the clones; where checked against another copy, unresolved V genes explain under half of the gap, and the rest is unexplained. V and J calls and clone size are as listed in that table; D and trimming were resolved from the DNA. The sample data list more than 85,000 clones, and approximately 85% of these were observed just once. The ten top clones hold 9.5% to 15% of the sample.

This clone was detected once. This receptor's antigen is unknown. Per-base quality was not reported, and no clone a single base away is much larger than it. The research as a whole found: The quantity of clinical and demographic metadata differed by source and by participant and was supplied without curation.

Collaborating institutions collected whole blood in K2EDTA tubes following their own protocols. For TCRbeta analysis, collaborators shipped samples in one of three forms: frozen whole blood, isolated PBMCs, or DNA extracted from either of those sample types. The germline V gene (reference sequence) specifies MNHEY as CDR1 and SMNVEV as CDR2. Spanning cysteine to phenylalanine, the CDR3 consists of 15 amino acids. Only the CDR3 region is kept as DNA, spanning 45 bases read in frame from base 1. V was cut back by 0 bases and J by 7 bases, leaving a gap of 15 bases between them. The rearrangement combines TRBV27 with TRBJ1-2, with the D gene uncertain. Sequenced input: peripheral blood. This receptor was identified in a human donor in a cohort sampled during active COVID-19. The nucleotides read TGTGCCAGCAGTTTATCAGGGCCGTCGGGAGTTGGCTACACCTTC. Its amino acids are CASSLSGPSGVGYTF.